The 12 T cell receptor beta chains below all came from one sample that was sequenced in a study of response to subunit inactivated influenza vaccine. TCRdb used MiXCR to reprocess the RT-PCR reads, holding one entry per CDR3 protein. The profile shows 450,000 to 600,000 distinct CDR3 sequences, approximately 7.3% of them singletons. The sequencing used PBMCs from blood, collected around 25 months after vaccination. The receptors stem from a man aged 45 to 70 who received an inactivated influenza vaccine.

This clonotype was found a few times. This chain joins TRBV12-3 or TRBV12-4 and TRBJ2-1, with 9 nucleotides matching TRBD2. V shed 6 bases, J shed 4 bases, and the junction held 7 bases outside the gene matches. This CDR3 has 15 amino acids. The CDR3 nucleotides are TGTGCCAGCAGGTCCCTAGCGGGGACTTACAATGAGCAGTTCTTC. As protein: CASRSLAGTYNEQFF.

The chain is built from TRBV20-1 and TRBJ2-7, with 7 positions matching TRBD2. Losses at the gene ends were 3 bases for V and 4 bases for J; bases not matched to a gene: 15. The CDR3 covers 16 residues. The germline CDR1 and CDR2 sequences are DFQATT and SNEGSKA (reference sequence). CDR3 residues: CSASFLPGRGGYEQYF. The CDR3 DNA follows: TGCAGTGCTAGTTTTCTCCCAGGGAGGGGTGGGTACGAGCAGTACTTC.

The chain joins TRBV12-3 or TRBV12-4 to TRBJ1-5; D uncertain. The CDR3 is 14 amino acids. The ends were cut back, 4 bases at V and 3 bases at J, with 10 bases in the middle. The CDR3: CASSSRTVNQPQHF. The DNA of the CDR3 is TGTGCCAGCAGTTCCCGCACGGTCAATCAGCCCCAGCATTTT.

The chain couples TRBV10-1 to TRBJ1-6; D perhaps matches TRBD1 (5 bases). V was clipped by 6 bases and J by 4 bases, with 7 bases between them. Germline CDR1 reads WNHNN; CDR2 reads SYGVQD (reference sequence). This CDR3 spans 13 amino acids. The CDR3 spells CASSQGYNSPLHF. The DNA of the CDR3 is TGCGCCAGCAGCCAGGGATATAATTCACCCCTCCACTTT.

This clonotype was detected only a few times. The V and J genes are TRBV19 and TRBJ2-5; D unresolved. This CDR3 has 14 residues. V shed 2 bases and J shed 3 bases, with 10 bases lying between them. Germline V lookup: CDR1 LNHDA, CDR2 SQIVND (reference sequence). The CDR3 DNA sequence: TGTGCCAGTAGTATAATTGGCGGAGAAGAGACCCAGTACTTC. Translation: CASSIIGGEETQYF.

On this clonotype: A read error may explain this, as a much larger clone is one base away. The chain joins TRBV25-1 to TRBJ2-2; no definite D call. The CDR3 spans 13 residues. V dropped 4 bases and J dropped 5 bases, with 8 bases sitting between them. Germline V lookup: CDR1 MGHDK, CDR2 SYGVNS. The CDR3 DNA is TGTGCCAGCAGTGGATATAATACCGGGGAGCTGTTTTTT. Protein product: CASSGYNTGELFF.

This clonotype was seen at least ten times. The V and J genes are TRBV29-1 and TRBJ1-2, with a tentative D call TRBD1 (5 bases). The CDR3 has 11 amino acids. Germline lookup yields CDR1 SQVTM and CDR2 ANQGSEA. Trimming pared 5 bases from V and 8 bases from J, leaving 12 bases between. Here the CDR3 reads CSVWSGRGYTF. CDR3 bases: TGCAGCGTTTGGTCAGGGAGAGGCTACACCTTC.

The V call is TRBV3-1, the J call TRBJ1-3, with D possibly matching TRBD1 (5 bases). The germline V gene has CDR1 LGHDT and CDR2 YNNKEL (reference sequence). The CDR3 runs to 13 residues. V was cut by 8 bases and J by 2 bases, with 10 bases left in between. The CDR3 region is CASRGPPGNTIYF. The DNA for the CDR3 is TGTGCCAGCCGGGGCCCCCCTGGAAACACCATATATTTT. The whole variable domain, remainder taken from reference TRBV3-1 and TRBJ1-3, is DTAVSQTPKYLVTQMGNDKSIKCEQNLGHDTMYWYKQDSKKFLKIMFSYNNKELIINETVPNRFSPKSPDKAHLNLHINSLELGDSAVYFCASRGPPGNTIYFGEGSWLTVV.

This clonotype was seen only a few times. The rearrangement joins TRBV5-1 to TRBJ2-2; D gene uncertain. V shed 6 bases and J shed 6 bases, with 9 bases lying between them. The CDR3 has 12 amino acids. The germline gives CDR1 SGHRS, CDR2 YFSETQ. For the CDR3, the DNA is TGCGCCAGCATGGAGTTCCCCGGGGAGCTGTTTTTT. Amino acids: CASMEFPGELFF.

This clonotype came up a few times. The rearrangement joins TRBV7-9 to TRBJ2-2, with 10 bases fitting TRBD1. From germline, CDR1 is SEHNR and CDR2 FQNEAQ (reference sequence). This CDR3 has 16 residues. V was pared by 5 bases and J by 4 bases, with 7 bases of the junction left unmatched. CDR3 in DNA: TGTGCCAGCAGCACCCGACAGGGGGCGGGCACCGGGGAGCTGTTTTTT. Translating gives CASSTRQGAGTGELFF.

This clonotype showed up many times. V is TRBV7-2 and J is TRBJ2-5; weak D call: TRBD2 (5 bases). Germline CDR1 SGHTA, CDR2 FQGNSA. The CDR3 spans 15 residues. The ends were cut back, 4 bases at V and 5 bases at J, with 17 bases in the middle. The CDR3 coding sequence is TGTGCCAGCAGCTCGACCCTGGGAAAGCGGGAGACCCAGTACTTC. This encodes CASSSTLGKRETQYF.

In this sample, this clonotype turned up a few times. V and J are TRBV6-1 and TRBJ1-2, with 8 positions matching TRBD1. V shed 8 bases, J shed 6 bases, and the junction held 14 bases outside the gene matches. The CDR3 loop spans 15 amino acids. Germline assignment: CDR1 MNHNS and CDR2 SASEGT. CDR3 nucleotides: TGTGCCAGCCAGGCCCTAGGTCAGGGGGCAGATGGCTACACCTTC. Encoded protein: CASQALGQGADGYTF.